Presented here are 21 T cell receptor beta chains from one specimen sequenced in a study of cytomegalovirus exposure and HLA in healthy donors. In the PCR, 60 Vbeta and 13 Jbeta primers were used. Sequencing was performed with immunoSEQ multiplex PCR; in TCRdb, only in-frame clones are kept and a portion is missing. The sample shows about 160,000 clones, 80% to 85% of them seen only once. The specimen sequenced was PBMCs. These receptors were collected from a woman aged 18 to 35 in good health and CMV-seronegative.

The chain combines TRBV5-1 with TRBJ2-7, with 7 bases lining up with TRBD1. CDR1 is SGHRS and CDR2 is YFSETQ in the germline V gene. Trimming at V came to 6 bases and at J to 7 bases, leaving 13 bases not matched to a gene. CDR3 size: 14 residues. This CDR3 is CASTPGTDYREQYF. Written as DNA, the CDR3 is TGCGCCAGCACCCCCGGGACAGATTATCGAGAGCAGTACTTC.

The rearrangement joins TRBV4-1 to TRBJ2-3; TRBD1 aligns across 7 bases. Germline V gene sequence: CDR1 MGHRA, CDR2 YSYEKL. The CDR3 loop spans 17 amino acids. With V trimmed by 1 base and J by 6 bases, 13 bases remained unmatched. CDR3 DNA: TGCGCCAGCAGCCAAGTGGGCCGGGACAGACAACGGGATACGCAGTATTTT. Its translation is CASSQVGRDRQRDTQYF.

The chain joins TRBV5-1 to TRBJ2-5, with D uncertain. The CDR3 loop spans 14 amino acids. V dropped 0 bases and J dropped 2 bases, with 8 bases sitting between them. The germline gives CDR1 SGHRS, CDR2 YFSETQ. The CDR3 nucleotides read TGCGCCAGCAGCTTGGGTCGGGTTCAAGAGACCCAGTACTTC. Residues: CASSLGRVQETQYF.

With regard to this clone: The identical CDR3 is also encoded by other nucleotide sequences in the sample. The chain recombines TRBV5-8 with TRBJ2-3; TRBD2 might be the D (7 bases). Germline V CDR1 and CDR2: SGHTS, YDEGEE. Between the trimmed V and J ends, which lost 0 bases and 6 bases, there was a span of 20 bases. The CDR3 is made up of 17 amino acids. CDR3 bases: TGTGCCAGCAGCTTGGGAGGGGGGGCTAGAAGTTTGGATACGCAGTATTTT. The encoded protein is CASSLGGGARSLDTQYF.

This rearrangement joins TRBV7-7 to TRBJ1-2; 9 nucleotides align to TRBD1. In germline, CDR1 is SSHAT, CDR2 FNYEAQ (reference sequence). This CDR3 contains 18 residues. V shed 2 bases, J shed 0 bases, and the junction held 10 bases outside the gene matches. The CDR3 is CASSLSSGQGGPNYGYTF. The CDR3 bases are TGTGCCAGCAGCTTAAGTTCGGGACAGGGAGGCCCTAACTATGGCTACACCTTC.

The CDR3 sequence: CASSQTGNYGYTF. CDR3 DNA sequence: TGCGCCAGCAGCCAGACAGGGAACTATGGCTACACCTTC. The V gene is TRBV5-1, the J gene TRBJ1-2, with 7 bases identical to TRBD1. Germline V gene lookup returns CDR1 SGHRS and CDR2 YFSETQ. V trimming: 4 bases; J trimming: 2 bases; junction bases outside the gene matches: 2. The CDR3 extends over 13 amino acids.

The chain combines TRBV15 with TRBJ2-6; TRBD1 matches at 7 bases. This CDR3 spans 20 amino acids. Germline trimming cut 0 bases from V and 3 bases from J; bases unmatched to any gene: 14. The V gene's germline CDR1 is LNHNV and CDR2 YYDKDF (reference sequence). CDR3: CATSREDRFLYDIGANVLTF. DNA for the CDR3: TGTGCCACCAGCAGAGAGGACAGGTTCCTATACGATATTGGGGCCAACGTCCTGACTTTC.

The rearrangement joins TRBV7-9 to TRBJ1-5, with TRBD1 as a possible D gene (6 bases). Germline V gene lookup returns CDR1 SEHNR and CDR2 FQNEAQ (reference sequence). This CDR3 comprises 13 residues. Trimming left V 3 bases short and J 7 bases short, with 10 bases between. The CDR3 DNA reads TGTGCCAGCAGCTTCAGGACAGCCCAGCCCCAGCATTTT. Encoded protein: CASSFRTAQPQHF.

This clone appeared a single time. The chain combines TRBV7-2 with TRBJ2-5, with TRBD2 identical over 13 bases. From germline, CDR1 is SGHTA and CDR2 FQGNSA. V lost 2 bases and J lost 3; bases outside the gene matches: 9. The CDR3 runs to 18 residues. Written as DNA, the CDR3 is TGTGCCAGCAGCTTATGGTTGGGACTAGCGGGGAAAAAAGAGACCCAGTACTTC. It translates to CASSLWLGLAGKKETQYF.

The chain joins TRBV6-1 to TRBJ1-2; D perhaps matches TRBD1 (6 bases). The CDR3 extends over 13 amino acids. Germline CDR1 reads MNHNS; CDR2 reads SASEGT. Trimming removed 2 bases from V and 4 bases from J, with 8 bases in between. The CDR3 sequence is CASSEQGLYGYTF. The CDR3 DNA is TGTGCCAGCAGTGAACAGGGGCTCTATGGCTACACCTTC.

This chain links TRBV6-5 with TRBJ2-1; 7 nucleotides align to TRBD1. The CDR3 has 16 residues. The trim removed 0 bases at V and 2 bases at J, leaving 4 bases unmatched. In germline, CDR1 is MNHEY, CDR2 SVGAGI. Here the CDR3 reads CASSYSIGQAYNEQFF. Here the CDR3 DNA reads TGTGCCAGCAGTTACTCGATTGGACAGGCCTACAATGAGCAGTTCTTC.

J is TRBJ1-5 and V is TRBV19, with TRBD1 matching over 9 bases. The CDR3 has 17 residues. Trimming took 2 bases from V and 1 from J; bases not matched to a gene: 6. CDR1 is LNHDA, CDR2 SQIVND, per germline (reference sequence). CDR3 region: CASSIFSGTGSNQPQHF. In DNA form, the CDR3 reads TGTGCCAGTAGTATATTTTCGGGGACAGGGAGCAATCAGCCCCAGCATTTT.

This clone occurred a few times. The gene calls are TRBV28 and TRBJ2-7; 8 nucleotides agree with TRBD1. This CDR3 contains 13 residues. The junction had 7 bases not matched to a gene; V was cut back by 9 bases and J by 3 bases. Germline V gene sequence: CDR1 MDHEN, CDR2 SYDVKM. The CDR3 sequence is CASQTGQGYEQYF. For the CDR3, the DNA is TGTGCCAGTCAGACCGGACAGGGCTACGAGCAGTACTTC.

The chain is built from TRBV21-1 and TRBJ2-3; the DNA was not used to check the table's D call, TRBD1. TRBV21-1 is a listed pseudogene. The CDR3 has 15 residues. The CDR3 is CASSTHRESTDTQYF. CDR3 nucleotides: TGTGCCAGCAGCACGCACAGGGAGAGCACAGATACGCAGTATTTT.

This clone was found once. Here the CDR3 DNA reads TGTGCCAGCAGTACTAGCGGGGCGGCCAGGGATACGCAGTATTTT. This codes for CASSTSGAARDTQYF. This sequence joins TRBV6-1 and TRBJ2-3; 10 bases are shared with TRBD2. This CDR3 is built from 15 residues. The V gene's germline CDR1 is MNHNS and CDR2 SASEGT. V shed 5 bases, J shed 6 bases, and the junction held 8 bases outside the gene matches.

Only a few counts were recorded for this clone. V is TRBV6-1 and J is TRBJ1-4; D perhaps matches TRBD1 (6 bases). Germline values: CDR1 MNHNS, CDR2 SASEGT. This CDR3 spans 15 amino acids. With 5 bases removed from V and 1 base from J, the gap between germline ends came to 11 bases. The CDR3 nucleotides are TGTGCCAGCAGTATACTACAGGGAACTAATGAAAAACTGTTTTTT. This codes for CASSILQGTNEKLFF.

This clone was detected only once. The rearrangement uses TRBV6-1 and TRBJ2-3; no firm D call. Trimming took off 8 bases at V and 12 bases at J, with 12 bases between the two ends. The CDR3 totals 10 residues. The germline V gene encodes CDR1 MNHNS and CDR2 SASEGT. The CDR3 spells CASSSGFQYF. The CDR3 nucleotides read TGTGCCAGCTCATCCGGTTTTCAGTATTTT.

This rearrangement joins TRBV15 to TRBJ2-2; tentative D call: TRBD1 (6 bases). The CDR3 runs to 17 residues. V lost 0 bases, J lost 0 bases, and 11 bases lay in between. Per the germline V gene, CDR1 is LNHNV and CDR2 is YYDKDF (reference sequence). CDR3 region: CATSRDLGTTNTGELFF. For the CDR3, the DNA is TGTGCCACCAGCAGAGATCTGGGGACAACGAACACCGGGGAGCTGTTTTTT.

The chain uses TRBV19 and TRBJ1-2; tentative D call: TRBD1 (6 bases). Trimming stripped 9 bases from V and 2 bases from J, with 13 bases between. This CDR3 spans 13 amino acids. CDR1 and CDR2 (germline): LNHDA, SQIVND (reference sequence). The CDR3 reads CASNPTGNYGYTF. Here the CDR3 DNA reads TGTGCCAGCAATCCTACAGGGAACTATGGCTACACCTTC.

V is TRBV5-1 and J is TRBJ1-1; 8 positions match TRBD1. The germline CDR1 and CDR2 sequences are SGHRS and YFSETQ. The J segment lost 0 bases and the V segment lost 2 bases, leaving 6 bases of the junction unmatched. This CDR3 has 16 amino acids. CDR3 sequence reads: CASSFTGGNMNTEAFF. CDR3 in DNA: TGCGCCAGCAGCTTCACAGGGGGGAACATGAACACTGAAGCTTTCTTT.

The chain has TRBV5-1 and TRBJ2-5, with 8 bases fitting TRBD2. The trim removed 8 bases at V and 0 bases at J, leaving 18 bases unmatched. The CDR3 contains 18 residues. The germline gives CDR1 SGHRS, CDR2 YFSETQ. CDR3 nucleotide sequence: TGCGCCAGGTGGAAACCGGGAGGGCCCCTATCGTACCAAGAGACCCAGTACTTC. It is translated as CARWKPGGPLSYQETQYF.